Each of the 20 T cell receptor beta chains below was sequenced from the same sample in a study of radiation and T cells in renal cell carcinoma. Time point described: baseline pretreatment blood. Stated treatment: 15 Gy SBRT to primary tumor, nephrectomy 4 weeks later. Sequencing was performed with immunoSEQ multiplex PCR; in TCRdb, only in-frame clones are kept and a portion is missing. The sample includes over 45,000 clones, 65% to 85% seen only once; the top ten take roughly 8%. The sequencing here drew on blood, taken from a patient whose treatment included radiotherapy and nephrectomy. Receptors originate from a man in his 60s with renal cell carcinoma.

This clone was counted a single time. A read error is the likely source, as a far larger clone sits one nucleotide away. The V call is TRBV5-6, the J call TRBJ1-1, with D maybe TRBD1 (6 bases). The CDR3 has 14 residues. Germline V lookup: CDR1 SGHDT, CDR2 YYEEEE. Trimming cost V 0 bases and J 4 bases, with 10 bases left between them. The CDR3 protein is CASSLGQGSTEAFF. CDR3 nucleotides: TGTGCCAGCAGCTTGGGGCAGGGGAGCACTGAAGCTTTCTTT.

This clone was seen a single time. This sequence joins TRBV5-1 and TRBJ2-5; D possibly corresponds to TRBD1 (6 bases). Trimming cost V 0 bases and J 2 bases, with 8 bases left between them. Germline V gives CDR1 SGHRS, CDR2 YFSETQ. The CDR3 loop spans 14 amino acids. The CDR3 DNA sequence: TGCGCCAGCAGCTTGGAGACAGGACAAGAGACCCAGTACTTC. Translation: CASSLETGQETQYF.

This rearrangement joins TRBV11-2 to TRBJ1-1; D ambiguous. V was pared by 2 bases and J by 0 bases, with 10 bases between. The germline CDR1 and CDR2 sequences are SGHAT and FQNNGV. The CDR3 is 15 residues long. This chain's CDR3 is CASSLSGTMNTEAFF. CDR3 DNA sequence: TGTGCCAGCAGCTTATCGGGCACAATGAACACTGAAGCTTTCTTT.

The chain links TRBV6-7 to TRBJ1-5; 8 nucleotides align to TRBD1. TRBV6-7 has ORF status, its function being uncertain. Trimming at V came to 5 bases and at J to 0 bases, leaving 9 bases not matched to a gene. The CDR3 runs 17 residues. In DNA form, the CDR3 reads TGTGCCAGCAGTAACGGACAGGGCCCCTTTAGCAATCAGCCCCAGCATTTT. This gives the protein CASSNGQGPFSNQPQHF.

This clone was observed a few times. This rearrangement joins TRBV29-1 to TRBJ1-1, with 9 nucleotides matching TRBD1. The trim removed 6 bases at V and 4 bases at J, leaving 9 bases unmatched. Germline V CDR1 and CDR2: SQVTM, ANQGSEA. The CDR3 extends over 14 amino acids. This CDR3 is CSVIRGQGSTEAFF. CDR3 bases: TGCAGCGTGATCAGGGGACAGGGAAGCACTGAAGCTTTCTTT.

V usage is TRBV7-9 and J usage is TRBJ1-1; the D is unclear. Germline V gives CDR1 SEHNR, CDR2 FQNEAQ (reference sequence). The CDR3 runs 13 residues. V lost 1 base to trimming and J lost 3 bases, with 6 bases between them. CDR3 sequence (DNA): TGTGCCAGCAGCTTAGAAGGTGACACTGAAGCTTTCTTT. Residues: CASSLEGDTEAFF.

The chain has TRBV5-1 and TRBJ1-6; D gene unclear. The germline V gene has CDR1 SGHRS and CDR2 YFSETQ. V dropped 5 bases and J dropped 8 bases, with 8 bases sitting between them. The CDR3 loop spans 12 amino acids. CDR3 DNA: TGCGCCAGCAGTGGGGATGATTCACCCCTCCACTTT. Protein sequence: CASSGDDSPLHF.

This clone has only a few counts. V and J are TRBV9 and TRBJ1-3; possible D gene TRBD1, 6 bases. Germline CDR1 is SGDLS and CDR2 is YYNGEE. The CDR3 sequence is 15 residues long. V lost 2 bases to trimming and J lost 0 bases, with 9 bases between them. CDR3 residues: CASSVTGLSGNTIYF. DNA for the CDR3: TGTGCCAGCAGCGTGACAGGACTCTCTGGAAACACCATATATTTT.

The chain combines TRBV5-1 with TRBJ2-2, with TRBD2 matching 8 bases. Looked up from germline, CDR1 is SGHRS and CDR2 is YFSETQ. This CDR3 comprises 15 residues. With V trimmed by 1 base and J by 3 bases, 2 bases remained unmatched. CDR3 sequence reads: CASSLSRGDTGELFF. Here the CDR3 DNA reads TGCGCCAGCAGCTTGTCGCGGGGGGACACCGGGGAGCTGTTTTTT.

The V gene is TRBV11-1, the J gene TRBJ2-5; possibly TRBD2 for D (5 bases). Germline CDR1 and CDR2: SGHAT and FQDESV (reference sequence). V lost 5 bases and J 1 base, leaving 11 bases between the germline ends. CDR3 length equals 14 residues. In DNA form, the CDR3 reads TGTGCCAGCAGCAAGGGTCTAGCCCAAGAGACCCAGTACTTC. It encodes CASSKGLAQETQYF. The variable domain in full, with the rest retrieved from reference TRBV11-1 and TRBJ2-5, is EAEVAQSPRYKITEKSQAVAFWCDPISGHATLYWYRQILGQGPELLVQFQDESVVDDSQLPKDRFSAERLKGVDSTLKIQPAELGDSAMYLCASSKGLAQETQYFGPGTRLLVL.

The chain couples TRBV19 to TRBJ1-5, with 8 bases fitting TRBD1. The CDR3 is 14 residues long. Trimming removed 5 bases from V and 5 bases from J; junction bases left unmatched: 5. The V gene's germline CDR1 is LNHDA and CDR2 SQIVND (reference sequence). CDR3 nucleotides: TGTGCCAGTAGTCGACAGGGGATCGATCAGCCCCAGCATTTT. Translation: CASSRQGIDQPQHF.

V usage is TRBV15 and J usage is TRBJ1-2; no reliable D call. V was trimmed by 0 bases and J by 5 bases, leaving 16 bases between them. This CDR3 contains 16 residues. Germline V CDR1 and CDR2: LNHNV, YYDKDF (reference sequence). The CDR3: CATSRDRGGLGYGYTF. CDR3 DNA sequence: TGTGCCACCAGCAGAGATCGGGGAGGGCTCGGGTATGGCTACACCTTC.

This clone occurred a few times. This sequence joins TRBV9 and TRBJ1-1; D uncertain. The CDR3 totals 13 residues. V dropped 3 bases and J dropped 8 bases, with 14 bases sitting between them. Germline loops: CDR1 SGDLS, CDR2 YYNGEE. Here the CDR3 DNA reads TGTGCCAGCAGCGCTCGTCATCAGACAGAAGCTTTCTTT. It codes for CASSARHQTEAFF.

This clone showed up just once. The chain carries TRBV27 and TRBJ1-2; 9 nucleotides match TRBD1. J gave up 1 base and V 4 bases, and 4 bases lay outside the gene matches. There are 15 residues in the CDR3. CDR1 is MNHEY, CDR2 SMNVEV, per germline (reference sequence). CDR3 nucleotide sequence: TGTGCCAGCAGTTGGACAGGGGCGAATAACTATGGCTACACCTTC. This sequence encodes CASSWTGANNYGYTF.

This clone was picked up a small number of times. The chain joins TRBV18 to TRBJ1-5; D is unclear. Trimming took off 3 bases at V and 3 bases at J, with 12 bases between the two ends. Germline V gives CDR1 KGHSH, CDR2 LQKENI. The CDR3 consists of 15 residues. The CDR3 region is CASSPDLFHNQPQHF. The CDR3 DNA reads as TGTGCCAGCTCACCGGACTTATTTCACAATCAGCCCCAGCATTTT. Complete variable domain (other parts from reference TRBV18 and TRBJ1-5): NAGVMQNPRHLVRRRGQEARLRCSPMKGHSHVYWYRQLPEEGLKFMVYLQKENIIDESGMPKERFSAEFPKEGPSILRIQQVVRGDSAAYFCASSPDLFHNQPQHFGDGTRLSIL.

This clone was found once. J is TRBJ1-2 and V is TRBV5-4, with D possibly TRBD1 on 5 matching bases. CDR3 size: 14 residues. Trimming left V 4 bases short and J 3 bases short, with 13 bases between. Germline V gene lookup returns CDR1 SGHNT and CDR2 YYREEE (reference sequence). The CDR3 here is CASSPGGMDYGYTF. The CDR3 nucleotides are TGTGCCAGCAGCCCCGGGGGGATGGACTATGGCTACACCTTC.

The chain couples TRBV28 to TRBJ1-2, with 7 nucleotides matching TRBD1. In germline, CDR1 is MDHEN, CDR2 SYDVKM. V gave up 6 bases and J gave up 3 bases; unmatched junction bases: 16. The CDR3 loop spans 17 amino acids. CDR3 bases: TGTGCCAGCAGCCAACTTGTTCGGCGACAGGGACACTATGGCTACACCTTC. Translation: CASSQLVRRQGHYGYTF.

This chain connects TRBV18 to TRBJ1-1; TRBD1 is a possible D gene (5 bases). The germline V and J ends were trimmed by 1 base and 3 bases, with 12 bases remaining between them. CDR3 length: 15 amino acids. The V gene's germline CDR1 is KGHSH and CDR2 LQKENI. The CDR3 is CASSPRDWSYTEAFF. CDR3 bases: TGTGCCAGCTCACCACGGGACTGGAGCTACACTGAAGCTTTCTTT. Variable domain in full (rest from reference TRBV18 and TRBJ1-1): NAGVMQNPRHLVRRRGQEARLRCSPMKGHSHVYWYRQLPEEGLKFMVYLQKENIIDESGMPKERFSAEFPKEGPSILRIQQVVRGDSAAYFCASSPRDWSYTEAFFGQGTRLTVV.

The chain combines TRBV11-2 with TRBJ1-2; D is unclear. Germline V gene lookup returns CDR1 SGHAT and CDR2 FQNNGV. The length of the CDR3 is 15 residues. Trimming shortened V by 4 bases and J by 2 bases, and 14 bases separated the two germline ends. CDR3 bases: TGTGCCAGCAGCTCTACGTTTGGACTGAACTATGGCTACACCTTC. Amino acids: CASSSTFGLNYGYTF.

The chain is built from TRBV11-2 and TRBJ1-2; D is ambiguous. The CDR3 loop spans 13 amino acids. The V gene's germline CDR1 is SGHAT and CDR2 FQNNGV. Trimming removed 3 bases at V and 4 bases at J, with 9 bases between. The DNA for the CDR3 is TGTGCCAGCAGCTTGGGGTCCTTCTATGGCTACACCTTC. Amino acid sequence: CASSLGSFYGYTF.